The 14 T cell receptor beta chains in this list originate from one sample, sequenced in a study of brain metastases from non-small cell lung cancer. TCRdb's copy holds only in-frame clones and misses some; the assay was immunoSEQ multiplex PCR. This table holds several thousand clones, 65% to 90% found once. The sequenced sample was primary lung tumor tissue. Receptors were obtained from a donor aged 40 or over with non-small cell lung cancer.

This sequence joins TRBV7-3 and TRBJ2-1; TRBD2 matches at 11 bases. Germline assignment: CDR1 SGHTA and CDR2 FQGTGA. The junction had 10 bases not matched to a gene; V was cut back by 1 base and J by 5 bases. The CDR3 has 18 residues. The CDR3 reads CASSLNHRLAGINNEQFF. The CDR3 nucleotides read TGTGCCAGCAGCTTAAACCACCGACTAGCGGGAATAAACAATGAGCAGTTCTTC.

This clone has more than one count but fewer than ten. The chain combines TRBV15 with TRBJ2-5; TRBD2 matches at 13 bases. Germline V gene sequence: CDR1 LNHNV, CDR2 YYDKDF (reference sequence). V trimming: 7 bases; J trimming: 0 bases; junction bases outside the gene matches: 8. This CDR3 has 17 amino acids. The CDR3 DNA sequence: TGTGCCACCACTGGAAGGACTAGCGGGAGCCACCAAGAGACCCAGTACTTC. The encoded protein is CATTGRTSGSHQETQYF.

Concerning this clone: Mismatch with germline at one junction end may stem from a read error. J is TRBJ1-5 and V is TRBV7-2; D unresolved. The V gene's germline CDR1 is SGHTA and CDR2 FQGNSA. The CDR3 consists of 13 residues. Here the CDR3 DNA reads TGTGCCAGCACCTTAGAGGGCAATCAGCCCCAGCATTTT. This encodes CASTLEGNQPQHF.

This clone was recorded only once. This chain uses TRBV7-2 with TRBJ2-7; 9 bases align to TRBD2. The trim removed 0 bases at V and 2 bases at J, leaving 5 bases unmatched. This CDR3 has 16 amino acids. The germline CDR1 and CDR2 sequences are SGHTA and FQGNSA. CDR3 amino acids: CASSLAGAGGPYEQYF. In nucleotides, the CDR3 is TGTGCCAGCAGCTTAGCGGGAGCGGGAGGCCCCTACGAGCAGTACTTC.

CDR3 sequence: CASSLGTHGEQYF. The DNA of the CDR3 is TGTGCCAGCAGCTTAGGCACACACGGCGAGCAGTACTTC. The V and J genes are TRBV7-9 and TRBJ2-7; no reliable D call. Germline loops: CDR1 SEHNR, CDR2 FQNEAQ (reference sequence). The V end lost 1 base, the J end lost 6 bases, and 10 bases lay between the germline ends. The CDR3 is made up of 13 amino acids.

This chain joins TRBV29-1 and TRBJ2-7; D might be TRBD1 (5 bases). Germline CDR1 SQVTM, CDR2 ANQGSEA. V lost 1 base and J lost 6, with 13 bases in between. The CDR3 is 13 amino acids. The CDR3 nucleotides read TGCAGCGTTGAAGCGGACACTCTTGCCGAGCAGTACTTC. This codes for CSVEADTLAEQYF.

The J gene is TRBJ2-1, the V gene TRBV6-5; 10 nucleotides match TRBD2. CDR3 length: 16 amino acids. The germline V gene encodes CDR1 MNHEY and CDR2 SVGAGI. V gave up 2 bases and J gave up 10 bases; unmatched junction bases: 11. CDR3 amino acids: CASSYVGLAKGEEQFF. Here the CDR3 DNA reads TGTGCCAGCAGTTACGTGGGACTAGCGAAGGGGGAGGAGCAGTTCTTC.

The chain joins TRBV30 to TRBJ1-6; D call uncertain. V lost 4 bases to trimming and J lost 0 bases, with 10 bases between them. The CDR3 covers 15 residues. Germline-derived CDR1 and CDR2 are GTSNPN and SVGIG (reference sequence). The CDR3 spells CAWNGISSYNSPLHF. As DNA, the CDR3 is TGTGCCTGGAATGGGATCAGCTCCTATAATTCACCCCTCCACTTT.

The rearrangement uses TRBV2 and TRBJ2-4; 14 bases fit TRBD2. The CDR3 consists of 17 residues. V shed 4 bases and J 9 bases; nucleotides not matched to a gene: 11. Germline CDR1 and CDR2: SNHLY and FYNNEI. CDR3 sequence: CASSGMPGTSGRIIQYF. The CDR3 nucleotides read TGTGCCAGCAGTGGAATGCCCGGGACTAGCGGGAGAATCATTCAGTACTTC.

The chain joins TRBV5-4 to TRBJ2-2, with D uncertain. Germline V gene sequence: CDR1 SGHNT, CDR2 YYREEE (reference sequence). The V gene lost 5 bases and the J gene lost 2 bases, with 13 bases spanning the gap. The CDR3 is 15 residues long. The CDR3 loop reads CASRAGVGNTGELFF. The DNA of the CDR3 is TGTGCCAGCAGGGCTGGTGTCGGCAACACCGGGGAGCTGTTTTTT.

The chain employs TRBV5-1 and TRBJ1-4; 9 bases fit TRBD1. The ends lost 0 bases at V and 12 bases at J; junction bases unmatched: 12. Germline V lookup: CDR1 SGHRS, CDR2 YFSETQ. The CDR3 is 16 amino acids. CDR3 sequence reads: CASSLDTWGTGQELFF. CDR3 sequence (DNA): TGCGCCAGCAGCTTGGATACGTGGGGGACAGGGCAGGAACTGTTTTTT.

The rearrangement links TRBV3-1 (or the pseudogene TRBV3-2) to TRBJ2-5; D remains ambiguous. Germline V gives CDR1 LGHDT, CDR2 YNNKEL (reference sequence). CDR3 length: 13 residues. The germline V and J ends were trimmed by 4 bases and 1 base, with 7 bases remaining between them. The chain's CDR3 is CASSPPGQETQYF. The CDR3 bases are TGTGCCAGCAGCCCACCCGGCCAAGAGACCCAGTACTTC.

V gene TRBV25-1 combines with J gene TRBJ2-2, with TRBD2 matching over 11 bases. V shed 5 bases and J 5 bases; nucleotides not matched to a gene: 10. The CDR3 runs to 17 residues. CDR1 and CDR2 from the germline V gene are MGHDK and SYGVNS. The CDR3 region has the DNA TGTGCCAGCAGTTCCCCCCGAAGGACTAGCGGGACCGGGGAGCTGTTTTTT. It is translated as CASSSPRRTSGTGELFF.

This chain connects TRBV19 to TRBJ2-7; TRBD2 is a possible D gene (5 bases). V shed 7 bases and J shed 0 bases, with 16 bases lying between them. Germline V CDR1 and CDR2: LNHDA, SQIVND (reference sequence). The CDR3 runs to 15 residues. CDR3 coding DNA: TGTGCCAGTACCCCAGGCGGGCACTTCTCCTACGAGCAGTACTTC. Amino acids: CASTPGGHFSYEQYF.